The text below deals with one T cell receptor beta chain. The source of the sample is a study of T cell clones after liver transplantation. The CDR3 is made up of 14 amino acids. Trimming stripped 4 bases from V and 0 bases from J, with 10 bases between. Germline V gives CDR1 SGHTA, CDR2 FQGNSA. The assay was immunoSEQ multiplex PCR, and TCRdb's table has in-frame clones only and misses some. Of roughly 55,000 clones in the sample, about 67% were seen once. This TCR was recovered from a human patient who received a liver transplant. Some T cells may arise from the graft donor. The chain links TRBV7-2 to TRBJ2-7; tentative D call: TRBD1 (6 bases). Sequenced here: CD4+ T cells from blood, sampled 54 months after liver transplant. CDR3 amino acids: CASSSTGRSYEQYF. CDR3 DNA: TGTGCCAGCAGCTCGACAGGTCGCTCCTACGAGCAGTACTTC.